This record looks at one T cell receptor (beta chain) sequence and its context. Its specificity is not known. The sample is drawn from a study of cytotoxic CD8 clonotypes in ibrutinib-treated CLL. About the study: Partial responses numbered some 25 and complete responses 2; after a median about 68 months, roughly 15 stayed remitted and 12 progressed.

The CDR3 covers 14 residues. The germline V gene has CDR1 SGHTA and CDR2 FQGNSA. Trimming left V 5 bases short and J 3 bases short, with 14 bases between. Produced via immunoSEQ multiplex PCR; TCRdb's table is partial and in-frame only. The table shows fewer than 90,000 clones, with about two thirds occurring only once. Study-level points and caveats: On treatment, the uncommon public clonotypes contracted or remained stable.

The chain is built from TRBV7-2 and TRBJ2-7; D remains ambiguous. This receptor was identified in a human donor with chronic lymphocytic leukemia. Sequencing used PBMCs, obtained after 12 months of ibrutinib treatment. The CDR3 loop reads CASSLMAGDYEQYF. In nucleotides, the CDR3 is TGTGCCAGCAGCCTCATGGCCGGAGACTACGAGCAGTACTTC.